What follows is one T cell receptor (beta chain) and its context. This entry comes from a study of cytomegalovirus exposure and HLA in healthy donors. Primers included in the PCR were 60 Vbeta and 13 Jbeta primers. Data came from immunoSEQ multiplex PCR; TCRdb stores just in-frame clones and leaves some out. The sample lists under 200,000 clones, approximately 83% occurring once. V was clipped by 2 bases and J by 4 bases, with 14 bases between them. The CDR3 runs 15 residues. Germline loops: CDR1 SGHAT, CDR2 FQNNGV. This receptor was taken from a man younger than 35 in good health and CMV-seropositive. The sample taken for sequencing was PBMCs. The chain carries TRBV11-2 and TRBJ1-2; D ambiguous. CDR3 coding DNA: TGTGCCAGCAGCTTACGGGTGGTGTCTCCCTATGGCTACACCTTC. Translation: CASSLRVVSPYGYTF.